This T cell receptor (beta chain) appears in the sequencing data of a study of OX40 agonist ivuxolimab in advanced cancers. Drawing of blood for sampling happened at baseline, at cycle 4 day 1, and at cycle 7 day 1. The CDR3 is 16 amino acids. Germline V gene lookup returns CDR1 SGHDT and CDR2 YYEEEE. Unmatched junction bases numbered 11, after V lost 7 bases and J lost 1 base. Here immunoSEQ multiplex PCR was the method, and the copy in TCRdb shows in-frame clones only, minus some. The repertoire holds roughly 18,000 clones, with approximately 80% as singletons. Findings and limits, study-wide: Several nonresponders also turned out to have low normalized T-cell clonal expansion. Expanded clones tended on average to be more numerous among CD8+ T cells than CD4+.

This clone was seen once. Its specificity is unknown. Here the sequenced sample was CD4+ or CD8+ T cells sorted from blood, taken in a trial of the OX40 agonist ivuxolimab. The gene calls are TRBV5-6 and TRBJ2-7, with 10 bases fitting TRBD2. This TCR came from an adult with an advanced solid tumor such as melanoma, head and neck, liver or kidney cancer. CDR3 bases: TGTGCCAGCCAAAGACTAGCGGGCTCTACTTCCTACGAGCAGTACTTC. Translation gives CASQRLAGSTSYEQYF.